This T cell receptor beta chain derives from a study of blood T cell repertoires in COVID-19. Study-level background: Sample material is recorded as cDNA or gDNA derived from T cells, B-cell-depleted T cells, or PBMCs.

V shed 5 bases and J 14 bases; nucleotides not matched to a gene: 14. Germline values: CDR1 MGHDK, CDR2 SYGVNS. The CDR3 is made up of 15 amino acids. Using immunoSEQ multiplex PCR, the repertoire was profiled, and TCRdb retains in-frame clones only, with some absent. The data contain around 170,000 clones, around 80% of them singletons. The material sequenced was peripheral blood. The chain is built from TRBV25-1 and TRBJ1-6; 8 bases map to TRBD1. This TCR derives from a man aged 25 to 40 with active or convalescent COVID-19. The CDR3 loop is CASSQDRAVRGALHF. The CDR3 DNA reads TGTGCCAGCAGTCAGGACAGGGCCGTCAGGGGGGCCCTCCACTTT. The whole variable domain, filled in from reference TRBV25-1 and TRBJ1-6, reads EADIYQTPRYLVIGTGKKITLECSQTMGHDKMYWYQQDPGMELHLIHYSYGVNSTEKGDLSSESTVSRIRTEHFPLTLESARPSHTSQYLCASSQDRAVRGALHFGNGTRLTVT.